The rows below give T cell receptor beta chains drawn from one sample of a study of regulatory T cells in long-lasting Graves disease. MiXCR was run by TCRdb on the multiplex PCR reads, yielding one entry per CDR3 protein. This table holds about 560,000 distinct CDR3 sequences, 16% found once. This sample was shared with a second study, whose subject was T cells in Graves' hyperthyroidism and ophthalmopathy.

Sequenced material: peripheral blood mononuclear cells (PBMCs), taken at new diagnosis, from a patient treated with antithyroid drugs. These receptors came from a man in his late teens or twenties with Graves disease. Each CDR3 is given with its conserved first and last residue. A D gene is named only where the DNA matches it firmly. For some rows the clone size is stated as once, few or many, or as a class when expanded; others skip it.

TRBV5-6	once	-	TRBJ2-1	TGTGCCAGCAGCCAACTGACCTTAAGCTCCTACAATGAGCAGTTCTTC	CASSQLTLSSYNEQFF
TRBV6-2/TRBV6-3	-	TRBD2	TRBJ2-1	TGTGCCAGCCGCGACCAACTAGCGGGAGAGATTGAGCAGTTCTTC	CASRDQLAGEIEQFF
TRBV19	-	TRBD2	TRBJ2-5	TGTGCCAGTAGTATTGGGCCCGGAGCGGGAGGAAGCGAGACCCAGTACTTC	CASSIGPGAGGSETQYF
TRBV20-1	-	TRBD1	TRBJ1-5	TGCAGTGCTAAAGACCCGGGACAGGGCCTCGGTCAGCCCCAGCATTTT	CSAKDPGQGLGQPQHF
TRBV7-3	many	TRBD1	TRBJ2-3	TGTGCCAGCAGCTTAATACCACCGGGACAGGGAGTCCCAGATACGCAGTATTTT	CASSLIPPGQGVPDTQYF
TRBV9	-	-	TRBJ1-5	TGTGCCAGCAGCGTGGGTGGGCGTAATCAGCCCCAGCATTTT	CASSVGGRNQPQHF
TRBV2	few	-	TRBJ1-2	TGTGCCAGCAGCGACGCGCGACCGGAGGTTCGTGGCTACACCTTC	CASSDARPEVRGYTF
TRBV30	many	-	TRBJ2-3	TGTGCCTGGAGTGTAGGGGCTGGGGGCACAGATACGCAGTATTTT	CAWSVGAGGTDTQYF
TRBV19	few	-	TRBJ1-5	TGTGCCAGTAGTATGTGGCAGAATAGCAATCAGCCCCAGCATTTT	CASSMWQNSNQPQHF
TRBV28	few	-	TRBJ2-6	TGTGCCAGCAGTTTCTATACTGGGGCCAACGTCCTGACTTTC	CASSFYTGANVLTF
TRBV29-1	few	TRBD2	TRBJ2-2	TGCAGCGTTGAAATCGCTAGCGGGAGGGCCGGGGAGCTGTTTTTT	CSVEIASGRAGELFF
TRBV30	many	-	TRBJ2-1	TGTGCCTGGGGGCAAGTGGTAGAGCAGTTCTTC	CAWGQVVEQFF
TRBV6-6	many	-	TRBJ1-5	TGTGCCAGCAGTTACTCTGAAGAGGGACAGCCCCAGCATTTT	CASSYSEEGQPQHF
TRBV12-3/TRBV12-4	few	-	TRBJ2-1	TGTGCCAGCAGTTTAGTGGTGAGAAATGAGCAGTTCTTC	CASSLVVRNEQFF
TRBV6-2/TRBV6-3	few	-	TRBJ1-1	TGTGCCAGCAGTTACTCACGATCCCGGGACGGAAGGAACACTGAAGCTTTCTTT	CASSYSRSRDGRNTEAFF
TRBV5-4	-	TRBD2	TRBJ2-1	TGTGCCAGCAGCTTGGCCGAAACTAGCGCTCCACCTTACAATGAGCAGTTCTTC	CASSLAETSAPPYNEQFF
TRBV13	-	-	TRBJ1-3	TGTGCCAGCAGCTTCGTGAACTCTGGAAACACCATATATTTT	CASSFVNSGNTIYF
TRBV29-1	-	TRBD2	TRBJ2-1	TGCAGCGTTGTAGCGGGAGGGAACGAGCAGTTCTTC	CSVVAGGNEQFF
TRBV11-2	many	-	TRBJ2-3	TGTGCCAGCAGCTTAGGATATTTCACAGATACGCAGTATTTT	CASSLGYFTDTQYF
TRBV5-8	few	-	TRBJ2-7	TGTGCCAGCACCTTCCCGGGTCCCTACGAGCAGTACTTC	CASTFPGPYEQYF
TRBV27	-	TRBD1	TRBJ2-7	TGTGCCAGCAGTTTCCGCAGACAGGGCTACGAGCAGTACTTC	CASSFRRQGYEQYF
TRBV2	many	-	TRBJ2-7	TGTGCCAGCAGTGAAGCGGTCTCCTACGAGCAGTACTTC	CASSEAVSYEQYF
TRBV6-1	many	-	TRBJ2-1	TGTGCCAGCAGTGAACCTTTGGGTCTGGGTGGGTCCAATGAGCAGTTCTTC	CASSEPLGLGGSNEQFF
TRBV30	many	-	TRBJ1-1	TGTGCCTGGAGTGGGCAAACAATAACAGTTTACACTGAAGCTTTCTTT	CAWSGQTITVYTEAFF
TRBV2	many	-	TRBJ1-5	TGTGCCAGCAGTGCCGAGGGAAGGGATCAGCCCCAGCATTTT	CASSAEGRDQPQHF